One and the same sample provided the 19 T cell receptor beta chains below, sequenced in a study of T cells in Graves' hyperthyroidism and ophthalmopathy. Template material for amplifying TCR beta CDR3 regions consisted of RNA transcripts. HTBI primers were the set used in a first-round RT-PCR of the TCR CDR3. TCRdb passed the multiplex PCR reads through MiXCR, listing each CDR3 protein once. The repertoire has about 290,000 distinct CDR3 sequences, less than 20% of them found once; the top ten carry approximately 35%. Material: blood. Receptor source: a man aged 50 or older with Graves' ophthalmopathy.

For the CDR3, the DNA is TGTGCCAGCAGCGTTCGACAGGGGGCGAATGAAAAACTGTTTTTT. It specifies CASSVRQGANEKLFF. V and J are TRBV7-2 and TRBJ1-4; TRBD1 aligns across 10 bases. Trimming at V came to 5 bases and at J to 5 bases, leaving 5 bases not matched to a gene. The CDR3 consists of 15 residues. CDR1 SGHTA and CDR2 FQGNSA come from the germline V gene.

J is TRBJ1-2 and V is TRBV6-5; 7 nucleotides align to TRBD1. Germline V gene data show CDR1 as MNHEY and CDR2 as SVGAGI. With V trimmed by 5 bases and J by 4 bases, 7 bases remained unmatched. This CDR3 comprises 14 residues. The CDR3 loop is CASSNDREAYGYTF. CDR3 DNA: TGTGCCAGCAGTAACGACAGGGAGGCCTATGGCTACACCTTC.

The chain has TRBV20-1 and TRBJ2-7; possibly TRBD1 for D (6 bases). Trimming pared 5 bases from V and 2 bases from J, leaving 16 bases between. CDR1 is DFQATT, CDR2 SNEGSKA, per germline (reference sequence). This CDR3 is built from 14 residues. The CDR3 is CSAEKTGTPYEQYF. The DNA for the CDR3 is TGCAGTGCTGAAAAGACAGGTACTCCCTACGAGCAGTACTTC.

This clonotype was recorded at least ten times. The chain employs TRBV10-3 and TRBJ2-2, with 8 bases identical to TRBD1. The V gene's germline CDR1 is ENHRY and CDR2 SYGVKD. J lost 7 bases, V lost 5 bases, and 12 bases had no gene match. The CDR3 covers 16 residues. The CDR3, as DNA: TGTGCCATCAGTACAGGAACGGACAGGGACGGCGGGGAGCTGTTTTTT. Translating it yields CAISTGTDRDGGELFF.

This clonotype occurred many times. The rearrangement joins TRBV18 to TRBJ1-1; no firm D call. CDR1 and CDR2 from the germline V gene are KGHSH and LQKENI. Trimming took 2 bases from V and 0 from J, leaving 7 bases between them. This CDR3 region has 14 residues. The CDR3 loop is CASSPTEMNTEAFF. In DNA, the CDR3 is TGTGCCAGCTCACCAACAGAAATGAACACTGAAGCTTTCTTT.

This clonotype has a count of ten or more. The CDR3 DNA reads TGTGCCAGCAGTTACTCGACCGGGACTAGCGGAGCTCGCTACGAGCAGTACTTC. As protein: CASSYSTGTSGARYEQYF. The chain recombines TRBV6-5 with TRBJ2-7; 11 bases fit TRBD2. Germline values: CDR1 MNHEY, CDR2 SVGAGI. The CDR3 is 18 residues long. V shed 0 bases and J 3 bases; nucleotides not matched to a gene: 10.

This clonotype appeared many times. The DNA for the CDR3 is TGTGCCAGCAGCTTGGAGCGGGCCCCCTACAATGAGCAGTTCTTC. Encoded protein: CASSLERAPYNEQFF. The chain couples TRBV5-5 to TRBJ2-1; perhaps TRBD2 as D (6 bases). Trimming removed 0 bases from V and 2 bases from J, with 9 bases in between. The CDR3 is 15 residues long. Looked up from germline, CDR1 is SGHKS and CDR2 is YYEKEE (reference sequence).

The chain uses TRBV19 and TRBJ2-2; D perhaps matches TRBD2 (5 bases). CDR1 and CDR2 from the germline V gene are LNHDA and SQIVND (reference sequence). CDR3 size: 15 residues. With 6 bases removed from V and 2 bases from J, the gap between germline ends came to 13 bases. Here the CDR3 DNA reads TGTGCCAGTAGCACTAGGGCAGCCAACACCGGGGAGCTGTTTTTT. Translated, it gives CASSTRAANTGELFF.

The table lists this clonotype with many counts. The rearrangement links TRBV3-1 to TRBJ2-7; 10 bases match TRBD1. Per the germline V gene, CDR1 is LGHDT and CDR2 is YNNKEL (reference sequence). J gave up 6 bases and V 4 bases, and 6 bases lay outside the gene matches. This CDR3 is 14 amino acids long. This CDR3 is CASSPGTGVSEQYF. DNA for the CDR3: TGTGCCAGCAGCCCCGGGACAGGGGTAAGCGAGCAGTACTTC.

This clonotype has a count of ten or more. The chain is built from TRBV20-1 and TRBJ1-1, with D perhaps matching TRBD1 (5 bases). With 6 bases removed from V and 4 bases from J, the gap between germline ends came to 12 bases. The CDR3 extends over 12 amino acids. Germline CDR1 is DFQATT and CDR2 is SNEGSKA (reference sequence). CDR3 sequence: CSAKPGFTEAFF. DNA for the CDR3: TGCAGTGCAAAGCCAGGGTTCACTGAAGCTTTCTTT.

This clonotype occurred many times. The rearrangement joins TRBV18 to TRBJ2-5, with TRBD1 identical over 7 bases. Germline V gene data show CDR1 as KGHSH and CDR2 as LQKENI. V shed 2 bases and J 5 bases; nucleotides not matched to a gene: 11. This CDR3 spans 16 amino acids. The CDR3 loop is CASSPWVSRQGETQYF. The DNA of the CDR3 is TGTGCCAGCTCACCATGGGTTTCGAGACAGGGCGAGACCCAGTACTTC.

The table lists this clonotype with many counts. This rearrangement joins TRBV20-1 to TRBJ2-7, with TRBD2 matching over 9 bases. This CDR3 comprises 13 residues. Germline V CDR1 and CDR2: DFQATT, SNEGSKA (reference sequence). With 7 bases clipped from V and 4 bases from J, the junction kept 8 bases outside the gene matches. The CDR3 here is CSVIAGVGYEQYF. DNA of the CDR3: TGCAGTGTTATAGCGGGAGTAGGGTACGAGCAGTACTTC.

In this sample, this clonotype turned up a few times. It may be a read error: a sequence one base away is much more abundant. V usage is TRBV18 and J usage is TRBJ2-7; D is ambiguous. V was pared by 1 base and J by 3 bases, with 16 bases between. Germline assignment: CDR1 KGHSH and CDR2 LQKENI. The CDR3 spans 16 residues. DNA of the CDR3: TGTGCCAGCTCACCACAACCGCCAGACGGGCTCTACGAGCAGTACTTC. Translating it yields CASSPQPPDGLYEQYF.

This clonotype occurred many times. V and J are TRBV7-9 and TRBJ2-7; D is ambiguous. Germline V gene data show CDR1 as SEHNR and CDR2 as FQNEAQ (reference sequence). The CDR3 spans 14 residues. V lost 1 base and J lost 2, with 9 bases in between. In DNA form, the CDR3 reads TGTGCCAGCAGCTTAGACAGCCGCCCCTACGAGCAGTACTTC. Amino acid sequence: CASSLDSRPYEQYF.

This sequence joins TRBV29-1 and TRBJ2-1; 8 bases map to TRBD1. This CDR3 has 12 residues. Trimming took 6 bases from V and 9 from J; bases not matched to a gene: 7. Germline CDR1 and CDR2: SQVTM and ANQGSEA. This CDR3 is CSVGQGTGEQFF. The CDR3 nucleotides read TGCAGCGTCGGACAGGGAACGGGTGAGCAGTTCTTC.

The rearrangement uses TRBV2 and TRBJ2-7, with D possibly TRBD2 on 5 matching bases. Germline V lookup: CDR1 SNHLY, CDR2 FYNNEI. The CDR3 spans 13 residues. Deletions cut 7 bases from V and 6 bases from J, with 16 bases between. The CDR3 nucleotides read TGTGCCAGCAAGGTCGAAAGAGGAGGCGAGCAGTACTTC. It specifies CASKVERGGEQYF. The full variable domain, in which reference TRBV2 and TRBJ2-7 provide the parts outside the CDR3, is EPEVTQTPSHQVTQMGQEVILRCVPISNHLYFYWYRQILGQKVEFLVSFYNNEISEKSEIFDDQFSVERPDGSNFTLKIRSTKLEDSAMYFCASKVERGGEQYFGPGTRLTVT.

This clonotype was detected many times. The rearrangement joins TRBV28 to TRBJ1-3; possible D gene TRBD1, 6 bases. CDR1 and CDR2 (germline): MDHEN, SYDVKM. V lost 8 bases to trimming and J lost 1 base, with 12 bases between them. The CDR3 has 14 amino acids. CDR3 protein: CASGRGSSGNTIYF. The CDR3 coding sequence is TGTGCCAGCGGCAGGGGTTCGTCTGGAAACACCATATATTTT.

The rearrangement uses TRBV6-1 and TRBJ2-3; D not certain. CDR3 length: 13 residues. V was shortened by 2 bases and J by 8 bases, with 11 bases between the two germline ends. Germline V gene data show CDR1 as MNHNS and CDR2 as SASEGT. CDR3 region: CASSESTASTQYF. In DNA, the CDR3 is TGTGCCAGCAGTGAATCGACGGCGAGTACGCAGTATTTT.

CDR3 sequence (DNA): TGTGCCAGCAGCACCCGGGACAGAGACGAGCAGTACTTC. This encodes CASSTRDRDEQYF. The chain carries TRBV7-6 and TRBJ2-7, with 7 positions matching TRBD1. Germline V gene lookup returns CDR1 SGHVS and CDR2 FNYEAQ. Trimming at V came to 5 bases and at J to 5 bases, leaving 6 bases not matched to a gene. The CDR3 contains 13 residues. Full variable domain (rest looked up from reference TRBV7-6 and TRBJ2-7): GAGVSQSPRYKVTKRGQDVALRCDPISGHVSLYWYRQALGQGPEFLTYFNYEAQQDKSGLPNDRFSAERPEGSISTLTIQRTEQRDSAMYRCASSTRDRDEQYFGPGTRLTVT.